These T cell receptor beta chains were read from a single sample in a study of T cells after yellow fever vaccination. TCRdb re-called the 5' RACE reads with MiXCR, one entry per CDR3 protein. The sample lists just under 30,000 distinct CDR3 sequences; around 4.6% were seen once. The input for sequencing was CD8+ T cells sorted from PBMCs, taken 10 days after the yellow fever booster vaccination. Receptor source: a man aged 30 to 39 who received the YFV17D yellow fever vaccine. Both conserved end residues are part of each CDR3. The order of the fields is J gene, V gene, CDR3 protein.

J gene: TRBJ1-2
V gene: TRBV29-1
CDR3 protein: CSVRLGGPHGYTF

J gene: TRBJ1-1
V gene: TRBV20-1
CDR3 protein: CSARPENTEAFF

J gene: TRBJ2-7
V gene: TRBV4-2
CDR3 protein: CASSQDRGANEQYF

J gene: TRBJ1-2
V gene: TRBV12-3/TRBV12-4
CDR3 protein: CATTEEHTF

J gene: TRBJ1-1
V gene: TRBV19
CDR3 protein: CATADSEAFF

J gene: TRBJ2-3
V gene: TRBV20-1
CDR3 protein: CSASDRGGTDTQYF

J gene: TRBJ2-7
V gene: TRBV29-1
CDR3 protein: CSVRTTGGYEQYF

J gene: TRBJ1-1
V gene: TRBV3-1
CDR3 protein: CASSKVPGTYGTEAFF

J gene: TRBJ2-7
V gene: TRBV27
CDR3 protein: CASSHGPSYEQYF

J gene: TRBJ2-5
V gene: TRBV5-4
CDR3 protein: CASSLEGQGEKTQYF

J gene: TRBJ1-3
V gene: TRBV20-1
CDR3 protein: CSASDGVGNTIYF

J gene: TRBJ2-7
V gene: TRBV20-1
CDR3 protein: CSAQSGEGLAVSTYEQYF

J gene: TRBJ1-3
V gene: TRBV29-1
CDR3 protein: CSVEDRSGSGNTIYF

J gene: TRBJ2-7
V gene: TRBV9
CDR3 protein: CASSVGSSVEYEQYF

J gene: TRBJ2-7
V gene: TRBV5-5
CDR3 protein: CASSLGGSSYEQYF

J gene: TRBJ2-5
V gene: TRBV7-9
CDR3 protein: CASSLMETQYF

J gene: TRBJ2-7
V gene: TRBV27
CDR3 protein: CASSLVLAGGIYEQYF

J gene: TRBJ2-7
V gene: TRBV10-3
CDR3 protein: CAISDGGTAYEQYF

J gene: TRBJ2-5
V gene: TRBV27
CDR3 protein: CASSFGPDRGYETQYF

J gene: TRBJ2-1
V gene: TRBV5-1
CDR3 protein: CASRLGTSGGTYNEQFF

J gene: TRBJ2-7
V gene: TRBV11-2
CDR3 protein: CASSATGGAYEQYF

J gene: TRBJ2-1
V gene: TRBV28
CDR3 protein: CASRRSGEAVYNEQFF

J gene: TRBJ2-7
V gene: TRBV7-6
CDR3 protein: CASSPSGSASYEQYF